The clone carrying this T cell receptor (beta chain) was picked up many times. Its antigen is not known. The CDR3 runs 18 residues. The V and J ends lost 1 base and 6 bases, in that order; junction bases with no gene match: 15. Germline V CDR1 and CDR2: SGHAT, FQNNGV. The entry originates in a study of T cell repertoires in cytomegalovirus infection. Regarding the study as a whole: Carriage of CMV together with the relevant HLA was identifiable through cumulative public TCR beta family frequency. The ex vivo response was dominated by HLA-C-restricted CMV-specific TCR beta clonotypes.

TCRdb re-analysed the reads in MiXCR, keeping a single row per CDR3 protein. The sample holds 500,000 to 600,000 distinct CDR3 sequences, 16% seen once. The specimen sequenced was CD8+ T cells from PBMCs. The source of this sequence is a human donor in good health (CMV status not recorded). Some clones in this sample may be carry-over from other donors' samples. The chain employs TRBV11-2 and TRBJ2-1, with 7 nucleotides matching TRBD2. The CDR3 protein is CASSLVPFRDYSVNEQFF. For the CDR3, the DNA is TGTGCCAGCAGCTTAGTCCCTTTCCGGGACTACAGTGTCAATGAGCAGTTCTTC. The full variable domain, rest sourced from reference TRBV11-2 and TRBJ2-1, is EAGVAQSPRYKIIEKRQSVAFWCNPISGHATLYWYQQILGQGPKLLIQFQNNGVVDDSQLPKDRFSAERLKGVDSTLKIQPAKLEDSAVYLCASSLVPFRDYSVNEQFFGPGTRLTVL.